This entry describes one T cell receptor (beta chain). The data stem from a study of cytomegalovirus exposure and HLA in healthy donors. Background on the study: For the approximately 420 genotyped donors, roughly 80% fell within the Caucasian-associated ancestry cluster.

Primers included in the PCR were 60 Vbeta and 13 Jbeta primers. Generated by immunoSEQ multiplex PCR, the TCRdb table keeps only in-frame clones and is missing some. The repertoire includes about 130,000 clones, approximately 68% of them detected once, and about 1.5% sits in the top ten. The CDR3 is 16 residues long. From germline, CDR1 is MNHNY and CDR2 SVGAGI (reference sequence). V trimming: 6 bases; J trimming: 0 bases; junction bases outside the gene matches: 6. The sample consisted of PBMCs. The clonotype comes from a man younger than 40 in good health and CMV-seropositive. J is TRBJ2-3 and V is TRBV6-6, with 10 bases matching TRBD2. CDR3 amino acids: CASRLGLAASTDTQYF. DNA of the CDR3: TGTGCCAGCAGGCTAGGACTAGCGGCTAGCACAGATACGCAGTATTTT.